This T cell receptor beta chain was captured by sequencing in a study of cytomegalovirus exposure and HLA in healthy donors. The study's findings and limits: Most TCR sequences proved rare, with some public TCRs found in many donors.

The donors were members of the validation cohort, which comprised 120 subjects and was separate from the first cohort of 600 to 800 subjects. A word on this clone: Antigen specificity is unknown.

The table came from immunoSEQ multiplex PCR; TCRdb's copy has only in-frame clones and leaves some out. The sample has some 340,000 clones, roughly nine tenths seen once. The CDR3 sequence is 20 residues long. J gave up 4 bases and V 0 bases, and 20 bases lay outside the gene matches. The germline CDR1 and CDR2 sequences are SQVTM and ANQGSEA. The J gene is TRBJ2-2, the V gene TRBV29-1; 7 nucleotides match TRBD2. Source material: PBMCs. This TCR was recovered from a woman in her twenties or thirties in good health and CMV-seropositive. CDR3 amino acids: CSVEESRGSGFSSTTGELFF. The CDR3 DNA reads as TGCAGCGTTGAAGAGAGTCGCGGGAGTGGGTTTAGCTCTACCACCGGGGAGCTGTTTTTT.